This T cell receptor beta chain was documented in a study of identical twins. The study, taken as a whole, reports: For cord blood, abundant beta clonotypes had fewer insertions, unlike memory repertoires, which showed none. It was cross-sectional statistical analysis, not following the same donors, that the conclusions relied on.

Each cDNA held unique molecular identifiers, and template switching gave it a universal primer site. Each CDR3 protein is one row after TCRdb ran MiXCR on the 5' RACE reads. The sample lists about 460,000 distinct CDR3 sequences; more than 13% were seen once. On this clonotype itself: Its antigen is not known.

CDR3 length: 18 residues. Trimming cost V 3 bases and J 0 bases, with 20 bases left between them. CDR1 and CDR2 (germline): MNHEY, SVGEGT. A further study also used this sample, focusing on yellow fever vaccine responses in identical twins. According to that study: Twins reportedly had a vaccine T cell response that seemed partly convergent, partly personalized.

This clonotype was sampled from a woman younger than 35 in good health. J is TRBJ1-1 and V is TRBV6-2 or TRBV6-3; weak D call: TRBD1 (5 bases). Sequencing was done on a sample of CD4+ T cells sorted from blood. The chain's CDR3 is CASSYGRGNPGVNTEAFF. In DNA form, the CDR3 reads TGTGCCAGCAGTTATGGACGGGGAAATCCGGGGGTGAACACTGAAGCTTTCTTT.